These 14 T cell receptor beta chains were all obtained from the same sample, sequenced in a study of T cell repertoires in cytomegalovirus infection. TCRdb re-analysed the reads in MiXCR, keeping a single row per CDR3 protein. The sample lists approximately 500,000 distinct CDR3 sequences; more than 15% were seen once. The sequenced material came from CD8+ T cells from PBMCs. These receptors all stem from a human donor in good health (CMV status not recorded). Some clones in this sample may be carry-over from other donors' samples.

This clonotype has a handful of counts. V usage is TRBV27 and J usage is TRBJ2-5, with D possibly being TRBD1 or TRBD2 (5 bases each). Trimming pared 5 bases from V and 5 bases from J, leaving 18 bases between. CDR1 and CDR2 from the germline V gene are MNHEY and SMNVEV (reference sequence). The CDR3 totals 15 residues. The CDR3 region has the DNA TGTGCCAGCAGTATGGGACGGATGAAGGGGGAGACCCAGTACTTC. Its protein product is CASSMGRMKGETQYF.

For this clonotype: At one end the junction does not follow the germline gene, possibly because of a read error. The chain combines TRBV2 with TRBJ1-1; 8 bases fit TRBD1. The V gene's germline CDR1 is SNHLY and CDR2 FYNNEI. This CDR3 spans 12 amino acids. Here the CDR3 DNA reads TGTGCCACTCGCGCCAGGGGGCGCGAAGCTTTATTT. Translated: CATRARGREALF.

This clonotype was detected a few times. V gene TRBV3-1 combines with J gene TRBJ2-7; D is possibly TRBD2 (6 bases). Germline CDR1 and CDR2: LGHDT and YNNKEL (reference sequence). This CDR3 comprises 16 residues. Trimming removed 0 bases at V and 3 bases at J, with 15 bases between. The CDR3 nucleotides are TGTGCCAGCAGCCAAGAAGGCTGGGGGGTTGACTACGAGCAGTACTTC. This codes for CASSQEGWGVDYEQYF.

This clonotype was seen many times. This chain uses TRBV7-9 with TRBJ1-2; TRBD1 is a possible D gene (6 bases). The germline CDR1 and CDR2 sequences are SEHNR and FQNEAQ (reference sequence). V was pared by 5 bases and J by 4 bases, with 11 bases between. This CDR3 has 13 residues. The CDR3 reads CASSATGTYGYTF. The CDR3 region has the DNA TGTGCCAGCAGCGCGACAGGAACCTATGGCTACACCTTC.

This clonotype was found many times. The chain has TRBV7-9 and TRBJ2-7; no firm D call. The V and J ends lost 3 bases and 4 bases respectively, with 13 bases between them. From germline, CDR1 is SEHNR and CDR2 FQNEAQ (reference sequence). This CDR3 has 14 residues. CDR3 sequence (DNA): TGTGCCAGCAGCTTGACGGAAGGGCGGTACGAGCAGTACTTC. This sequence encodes CASSLTEGRYEQYF. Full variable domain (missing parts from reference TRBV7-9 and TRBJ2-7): DTGVSQNPRHKITKRGQNVTFRCDPISEHNRLYWYRQTLGQGPEFLTYFQNEAQLEKSRLLSDRFSAERPKGSFSTLEIQRTEQGDSAMYLCASSLTEGRYEQYFGPGTRLTVT.

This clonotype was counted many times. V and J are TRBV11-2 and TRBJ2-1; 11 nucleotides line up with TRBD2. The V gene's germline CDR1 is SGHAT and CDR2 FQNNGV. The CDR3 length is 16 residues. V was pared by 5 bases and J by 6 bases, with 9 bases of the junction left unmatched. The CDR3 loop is CASSRLAGGQSNEQFF. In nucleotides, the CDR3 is TGTGCCAGCAGCCGTCTAGCGGGAGGTCAGTCCAATGAGCAGTTCTTC. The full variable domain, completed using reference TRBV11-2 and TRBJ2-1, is EAGVAQSPRYKIIEKRQSVAFWCNPISGHATLYWYQQILGQGPKLLIQFQNNGVVDDSQLPKDRFSAERLKGVDSTLKIQPAKLEDSAVYLCASSRLAGGQSNEQFFGPGTRLTVL.

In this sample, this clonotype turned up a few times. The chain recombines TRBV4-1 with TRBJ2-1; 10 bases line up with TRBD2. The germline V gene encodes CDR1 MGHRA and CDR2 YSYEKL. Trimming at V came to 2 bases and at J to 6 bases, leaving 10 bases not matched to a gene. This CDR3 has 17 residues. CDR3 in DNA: TGCGCCAGCAGCCAACTGACTAGCGGGCCTGCACTCAATGAGCAGTTCTTC. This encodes CASSQLTSGPALNEQFF.

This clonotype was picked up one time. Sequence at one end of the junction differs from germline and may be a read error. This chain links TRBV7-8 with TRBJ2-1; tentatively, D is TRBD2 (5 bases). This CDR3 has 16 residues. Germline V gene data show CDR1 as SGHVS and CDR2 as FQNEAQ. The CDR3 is CASSPPRRVYYNETFF. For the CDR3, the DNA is TGTGCAAGCAGCCCACCCCGGCGGGTGTACTACAATGAGACGTTCTTC.

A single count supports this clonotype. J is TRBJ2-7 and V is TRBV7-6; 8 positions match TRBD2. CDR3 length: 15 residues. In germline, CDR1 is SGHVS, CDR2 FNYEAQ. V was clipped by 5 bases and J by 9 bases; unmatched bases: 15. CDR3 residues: CASSPPDSGSRVQYF. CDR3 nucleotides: TGTGCCAGCAGCCCCCCGGACAGCGGGAGTCGGGTGCAGTACTTC.

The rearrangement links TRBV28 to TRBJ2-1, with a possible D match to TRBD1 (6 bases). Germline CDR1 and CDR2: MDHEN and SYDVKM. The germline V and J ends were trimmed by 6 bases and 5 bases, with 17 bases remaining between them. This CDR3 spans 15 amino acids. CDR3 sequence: CASRPTGRPDNEQFF. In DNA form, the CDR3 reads TGTGCCAGCAGGCCGACAGGTAGACCAGACAATGAGCAGTTCTTC.

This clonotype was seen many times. The CDR3 spells CASRPLITGAGELFF. As DNA, the CDR3 is TGTGCCAGCAGGCCGTTAATTACAGGGGCCGGGGAGCTGTTTTTT. The V call is TRBV12-3 or TRBV12-4, the J call TRBJ2-2; 7 positions agree with TRBD1. This CDR3 comprises 15 residues. V lost 6 bases, J lost 6 bases, and 10 bases stayed unmatched.

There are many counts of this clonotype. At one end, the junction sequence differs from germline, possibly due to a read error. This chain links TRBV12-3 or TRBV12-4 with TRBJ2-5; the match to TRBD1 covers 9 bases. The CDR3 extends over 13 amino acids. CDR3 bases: TGCGACCAGGGACAGGGAGTGTTGGAGACCCAGTACTTC. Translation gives CDQGQGVLETQYF.

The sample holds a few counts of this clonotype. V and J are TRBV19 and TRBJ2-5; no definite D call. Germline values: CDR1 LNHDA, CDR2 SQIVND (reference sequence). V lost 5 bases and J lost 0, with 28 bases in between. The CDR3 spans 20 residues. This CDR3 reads CASSPRPSFHGIPYQETQYF. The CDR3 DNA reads TGTGCCAGTAGTCCCAGACCCTCGTTCCACGGAATACCGTACCAAGAGACCCAGTACTTC.

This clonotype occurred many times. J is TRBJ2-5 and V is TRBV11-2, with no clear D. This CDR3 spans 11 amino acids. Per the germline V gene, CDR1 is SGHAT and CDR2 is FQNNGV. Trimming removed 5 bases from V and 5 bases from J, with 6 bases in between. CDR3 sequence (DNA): TGTGCCAGCAGCCGCAGGGAGACCCAGTACTTC. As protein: CASSRRETQYF.